Listed below are T cell receptor beta chains from one sample, sequenced in a study of cytomegalovirus exposure and HLA in healthy donors. The repertoire was sequenced with immunoSEQ multiplex PCR; TCRdb's copy has only in-frame clones and lacks some. The data hold fewer than 65,000 clones, with around 73% observed a single time. The sequenced material came from PBMCs. The receptors derive from a man over 45 in good health and CMV-seronegative. Both conserved end residues are part of each CDR3. A D gene is named only where the DNA matches it firmly. Size is stated for part of the rows, as once, few or many counts, or as a class when the clone is expanded.

J,V,D,size,DNA,CDR3
TRBJ1-2,TRBV5-1,-,-,TGCGCCAGCAGCCCCCCCCTCGACACCCCTGGCCTCTATGCCTACACCTTC,CASSPPLDTPGLYAYTF
TRBJ2-1,TRBV7-3,TRBD2,-,TGTGCCAGCAGCTTGTCTAGCGGGACAACCCCCTACAATGAGCAGTTCTTC,CASSLSSGTTPYNEQFF
TRBJ2-3,TRBV5-1,TRBD2,-,TGCGCCAGCAGCTTGAGCGGGGGGGTAGATACGCAGTATTTT,CASSLSGGVDTQYF
TRBJ2-3,TRBV2,TRBD2,once,TGTGCCAGCACCCTAGCGGCTAGCGGGGGAACAGATACGCAGTATTTT,CASTLAASGGTDTQYF
TRBJ1-5,TRBV6-1,-,-,TGTGCCAGCAGTGGACGGGGGGCGCTGGTTCAGCCCCAGCATTTT,CASSGRGALVQPQHF
TRBJ2-3,TRBV9,TRBD2,-,TGTGCCAGCAGCGTAGGGGGCGGGGGGACAGATACGCAGTATTTT,CASSVGGGGTDTQYF
TRBJ2-3,TRBV27,TRBD1,-,TGTGCCAGCAGTTTATACAGGGGAGGCACAGATACGCAGTATTTT,CASSLYRGGTDTQYF
TRBJ2-7,TRBV10-1,TRBD1,once,TGCGCCAGCAGTGAGAGGACAGGGGACGAGCAGTACTTC,CASSERTGDEQYF
TRBJ2-1,TRBV29-1,TRBD2,few,TGCAGCGTTGCCGGGGATCCTACTAGCGGCAACAATGAGCAGTTCTTC,CSVAGDPTSGNNEQFF
TRBJ2-7,TRBV2,TRBD1,-,TGTGCCAGCATCAAACGACAGGGGCGCGTAGGGTACGAGCAGTACTTC,CASIKRQGRVGYEQYF
TRBJ2-3,TRBV9,-,-,TGTGCCAGCAGCGTAGAAGGGGGGGCCAGGGATACGCAGTATTTT,CASSVEGGARDTQYF
TRBJ1-2,TRBV10-3,-,many,TGTGCCACCCAGGGAATCGGCTATGGCTACACCTTC,CATQGIGYGYTF
TRBJ2-3,TRBV5-6,TRBD2,-,TGTGCCAGCAGCCGGATGGGTAGCGGGGGGGTTAATACGCAGTATTTT,CASSRMGSGGVNTQYF
TRBJ2-5,TRBV6-6,TRBD1,-,TGTGCCAGCAGTTACTCAGGGGGCAGGGAGACCCAGTACTTC,CASSYSGGRETQYF
TRBJ2-2,TRBV7-8,TRBD2,-,TGTGCCAGCAGCTCGAGCGGGGGTAGCACCGGGGAGCTGTTTTTT,CASSSSGGSTGELFF
TRBJ2-7,TRBV5-1,-,-,TGCGCCAGCAGCCTCGATTCCCCAGGGTCCTACGAGCAGTACTTC,CASSLDSPGSYEQYF
TRBJ2-7,TRBV5-1,TRBD1,once,TGCGCCAGCAGCCCTGACAGGGACGAGCAGTACTTC,CASSPDRDEQYF
TRBJ2-2,TRBV9,-,few,TGTGCCAGCAGCGCAACACGGCCAGGGCTCGGGGAGCTGTTTTTT,CASSATRPGLGELFF
TRBJ2-7,TRBV30,-,-,TGTGCCTGGAGCTTACCTCGGACAGCAATGTGGGAGCAGTACTTC,CAWSLPRTAMWEQYF
TRBJ2-3,TRBV9,-,few,TGTGCCAGCAGCGTAGTGGGAAACAGGGCGAGTCGCACAGATACGCAGTATTTT,CASSVVGNRASRTDTQYF
TRBJ1-2,TRBV4-1,TRBD1,-,TGCGCCAGCAGCCACCAATGGACAGGGAAGGGAGGCTACACCTTC,CASSHQWTGKGGYTF
TRBJ2-2,TRBV15,TRBD2,-,TGTGCCACCAGCAGTGGAGGGGTCTACCGGGGGGGCACCGGGGAGCTGTTTTTT,CATSSGGVYRGGTGELFF
TRBJ2-6,TRBV19,-,-,TGTGCCAGTAGTCCGCGTGGTTCTGGGGCCAACGTCCTGACTTTC,CASSPRGSGANVLTF
TRBJ1-2,TRBV11-2,-,-,TGTGCCAGCAGCTTCACAGGGTCGGATGGCTACACCTTC,CASSFTGSDGYTF
TRBJ1-2,TRBV18,TRBD1,-,TGTGCCAGCTCCAGGGACAGTACCAACTATGGCTACACCTTC,CASSRDSTNYGYTF
TRBJ1-1,TRBV5-5,TRBD1,-,TGTGCCAGCAACATCGACAGGGTTATCCCCCCCACATTT,CASNIDRVIPPTF
TRBJ2-2,TRBV7-2,TRBD1,-,TGTGCCGGCGGACAGGGGTACACCGGGGAGCTGTTTTTT,CAGGQGYTGELFF
TRBJ2-5,TRBV5-1,-,-,TGCGCCAGCACAAGACAGGGACTGGGGTATGGGGAGACCCAGTACTTC,CASTRQGLGYGETQYF
TRBJ2-7,TRBV7-9,TRBD2,-,TGTGCCAGCAGCCCCCCTCGGGGGGGCGTTTACGAGCAGTACTTC,CASSPPRGGVYEQYF
TRBJ2-3,TRBV5-4,TRBD2,-,TGTGCCAGCAGCTTGGGTCCAGCGGGGGTTGGAGGCACAGATACGCAGTATTTT,CASSLGPAGVGGTDTQYF
TRBJ2-1,TRBV30,TRBD1,-,TGTGCCTGGAGTCGCTCAGATCGGGACAGCAATGAGCAGTTCTTC,CAWSRSDRDSNEQFF
TRBJ1-2,TRBV9,TRBD1,-,TGTGCCAGCAGCCCCAGAGGGACAGGGGAATACTATGGCTACACCTTC,CASSPRGTGEYYGYTF
TRBJ2-1,TRBV5-4,-,once,TGTGCCAGCAGCTTCGGACAGCACAATGAGCAGTTCTTC,CASSFGQHNEQFF
TRBJ2-7,TRBV5-1,TRBD2,-,TGCGCCAGCAGGAACCGCGTGGGACTAGCGGCGTCCTACGAGCAGTACTTC,CASRNRVGLAASYEQYF
TRBJ2-5,TRBV5-1,-,-,TGCGCCAGCAGCTTGGTCGGGGAACGGGAAGAGACCCAGTACTTC,CASSLVGEREETQYF
TRBJ2-5,TRBV9,-,-,TGTGCCAGCAGCGTATGGAGGATCGGGGCCCAGTACTTC,CASSVWRIGAQYF
TRBJ2-4,TRBV9,TRBD2,-,TGTGCCAGCGGGGGGGGAGGGCCAGCCAAAAACATTCAGTACTTC,CASGGGGPAKNIQYF
TRBJ1-2,TRBV19,TRBD1,few,TGTGCCAGTAGTATGCGGGCAGGGGGCGCCGGAGGCTACACCTTC,CASSMRAGGAGGYTF